The clone carrying this T cell receptor (beta chain) was picked up one time. The antigen is unknown. The data are from a study of T cell responses to AZD1222 COVID-19 vaccine. Study as a whole: Samples with a second dose at about 4 or about 12 weeks were pooled together.

Notes on the study in general: Repertoire collection took place solely once the T cell response had peaked. Vaccine-associated CD4 TCRs spanned spike, dominant at 160-218 and 743-854.

The method was immunoSEQ multiplex PCR; TCRdb's version includes in-frame clones alone and lacks a portion of them. The sample includes about 140,000 clones, more than 85% of them seen just once. Germline assignment: CDR1 WSHSY and CDR2 SAAADI. V was clipped by 4 bases and J by 2 bases, with 11 bases between them. The CDR3 runs to 14 residues. The TCR comes from an adult in good health. The source was peripheral blood, collected on day 0 of AZD1222 vaccination. The rearrangement uses TRBV10-2 and TRBJ2-5, with D unclear. In nucleotides, the CDR3 is TGCGCCAGCAGTGGGTTAGGGATTCAAGAGACCCAGTACTTC. Protein sequence: CASSGLGIQETQYF.